These 25 T cell receptor beta chains were sequenced from one sample in a study of cytotoxic CD8 clonotypes in ibrutinib-treated CLL. Data came from immunoSEQ multiplex PCR; TCRdb stores just in-frame clones and leaves some out. The sample includes 200,000 to 250,000 clones, roughly 74% of them seen just once. The input for sequencing was PBMCs, taken after 24 months of ibrutinib treatment. All receptors come from a human donor with chronic lymphocytic leukemia.

The V gene is TRBV27, the J gene TRBJ2-3; TRBD2 matches at 10 bases. J was trimmed by 3 bases and V by 5 bases; bases with no gene match: 5. Germline V gene lookup returns CDR1 MNHEY and CDR2 SMNVEV (reference sequence). The CDR3 contains 15 residues. This CDR3 reads CASSLLAGLTDTQYF. The CDR3 DNA reads TGTGCCAGCAGTCTACTAGCGGGACTGACAGATACGCAGTATTTT.

V usage is TRBV19 and J usage is TRBJ2-2; 7 nucleotides align to TRBD1. Unmatched junction bases numbered 5, after V lost 9 bases and J lost 1 base. The CDR3 contains 14 residues. Germline V gene lookup returns CDR1 LNHDA and CDR2 SQIVND (reference sequence). DNA for the CDR3: TGTGCCAGCCGAGGGGGCTGGAACACCGGGGAGCTGTTTTTT. Protein: CASRGGWNTGELFF.

The CDR3 is CASSPQGRGGGNTIYF. The CDR3 DNA is TGTGCCAGCAGTCCCCAGGGCAGGGGTGGAGGAAACACCATATATTTT. V usage is TRBV27 and J usage is TRBJ1-3, with D perhaps TRBD1 (6 bases). The CDR3 is made up of 16 amino acids. The ends were cut back, 5 bases at V and 4 bases at J, with 18 bases in the middle. Germline-derived CDR1 and CDR2 are MNHEY and SMNVEV (reference sequence).

This chain joins TRBV30 and TRBJ1-4, with TRBD1 matching 9 bases. There are 15 residues in the CDR3. Germline lookup yields CDR1 GTSNPN and CDR2 SVGIG (reference sequence). The ends lost 2 bases at V and 6 bases at J; junction bases unmatched: 7. The chain's CDR3 is CAWSRPGQGDEKLFF. The CDR3 DNA is TGTGCCTGGAGTAGACCGGGACAGGGAGATGAAAAACTGTTTTTT.

The rearrangement joins TRBV9 to TRBJ2-1; 12 positions match TRBD2. Losses at the gene ends were 3 bases for V and 9 bases for J; bases not matched to a gene: 10. There are 16 residues in the CDR3. Looked up from germline, CDR1 is SGDLS and CDR2 is YYNGEE. The CDR3: CASSATPRLAGVEQFF. CDR3 in DNA: TGTGCCAGCAGCGCGACCCCCAGACTAGCGGGAGTTGAGCAGTTCTTC.

The V call is TRBV28, the J call TRBJ2-7; 7 nucleotides match TRBD1. This CDR3 contains 14 residues. Germline V gene sequence: CDR1 MDHEN, CDR2 SYDVKM. After removal of 3 bases from V and 6 bases from J, the junction contained 8 bases not matched to a gene. Written as DNA, the CDR3 is TGTGCCAGCAGTTTTCCTGACAGGGCAGGCGAGCAGTACTTC. Encoded protein: CASSFPDRAGEQYF.

This clone showed up just a few times. This chain joins TRBV12-5 and TRBJ2-5; D gene ambiguous. CDR1 and CDR2 (germline): LGHNT, FRNRAP. V gave up 3 bases and J gave up 2 bases, with 10 bases separating them. The CDR3 is 14 residues long. CDR3 protein: CASGFGAPQETQYF. CDR3 in DNA: TGTGCTAGTGGTTTTGGAGCGCCTCAAGAGACCCAGTACTTC.

The V call is TRBV6-5, the J call TRBJ1-3; D remains ambiguous. V lost 0 bases, J lost 0 bases, and 6 bases lay in between. This CDR3 spans 15 amino acids. The germline V gene has CDR1 MNHEY and CDR2 SVGAGI. Here the CDR3 reads CASSYSHDSGNTIYF. Here the CDR3 DNA reads TGTGCCAGCAGTTACTCTCACGACTCTGGAAACACCATATATTTT.

This chain links TRBV19 with TRBJ1-1, with D unclear. V shed 7 bases and J shed 1 base, with 10 bases lying between them. The CDR3 has 13 residues. Germline CDR1 and CDR2: LNHDA and SQIVND (reference sequence). CDR3 protein: CASTIGRNTEAFF. In DNA, the CDR3 is TGTGCCAGTACAATCGGGAGGAACACTGAAGCTTTCTTT. The full variable domain, its missing parts supplied by reference TRBV19 and TRBJ1-1, is DGGITQSPKYLFRKEGQNVTLSCEQNLNHDAMYWYRQDPGQGLRLIYYSQIVNDFQKGDIAEGYSVSREKKESFPLTVTSAQKNPTAFYLCASTIGRNTEAFFGQGTRLTVV.

In this sample, this clone turned up a few times. The chain uses TRBV10-3 and TRBJ1-2; 10 positions agree with TRBD1. CDR1 is ENHRY and CDR2 is SYGVKD in the germline V gene. The CDR3 is 11 residues long. Trimming at V came to 4 bases and at J to 14 bases, leaving 4 bases not matched to a gene. The CDR3: CAISGQGAETF. In DNA form, the CDR3 reads TGTGCCATCAGTGGACAGGGGGCAGAGACCTTC.

The genes are TRBV27 and TRBJ2-2; TRBD2 matches 7 bases. The V gene end was trimmed by 5 bases and the J gene end by 1 base; junction bases not matched to a gene: 10. This CDR3 is built from 17 residues. CDR1 MNHEY and CDR2 SMNVEV come from the germline V gene (reference sequence). Written as DNA, the CDR3 is TGTGCCAGCAGTCCGTTCCGGGGCGGGAGGAACACCGGGGAGCTGTTTTTT. It translates to CASSPFRGGRNTGELFF.

This clone was seen more than once but under ten times. This CDR3 is also generated by other DNA sequences in the sample. The rearrangement joins TRBV6-6 to TRBJ1-5; D unresolved. Trimming took off 0 bases at V and 7 bases at J, with 4 bases between the two ends. The CDR3 runs to 12 residues. Germline CDR1 and CDR2: MNHNY and SVGAGI (reference sequence). The CDR3 coding sequence is TGTGCCAGCAGTTACTCCGGACAGCCCCAGCATTTT. This codes for CASSYSGQPQHF.

The J gene is TRBJ2-7, the V gene TRBV6-5; no clear D gene. V was clipped by 10 bases and J by 2 bases, with 9 bases between them. CDR3 length: 11 amino acids. CDR1 MNHEY and CDR2 SVGAGI come from the germline V gene. In DNA form, the CDR3 reads TGTGCCACTAGAGGTGCCTACGAGCAGTACTTC. Translation gives CATRGAYEQYF.

V gene TRBV27 combines with J gene TRBJ2-7, with a possible D match to TRBD2 (6 bases). CDR1 is MNHEY and CDR2 is SMNVEV in the germline V gene (reference sequence). The CDR3 spans 16 residues. With 3 bases removed from V and 3 bases from J, the gap between germline ends came to 18 bases. CDR3 loop: CASSFSRRGRDYEQYF. The CDR3 nucleotides are TGTGCCAGCAGTTTTAGTAGGAGGGGAAGGGACTACGAGCAGTACTTC.

V gene TRBV6-5 combines with J gene TRBJ1-1; no clear D. Germline CDR1 is MNHEY and CDR2 is SVGAGI. The CDR3 is 14 amino acids. The V and J ends lost 8 bases and 2 bases respectively, with 15 bases between them. CDR3 coding DNA: TGTGCCAGCGCAAAAGGGATGGGCAACACTGAAGCTTTCTTT. Protein product: CASAKGMGNTEAFF.

The rearrangement joins TRBV19 to TRBJ2-5; a weak D match, TRBD2 (5 bases). V lost 6 bases, J lost 5 bases, and 22 bases lay in between. The CDR3 has 16 amino acids. From germline, CDR1 is LNHDA and CDR2 SQIVND (reference sequence). CDR3 DNA: TGTGCCAGTAGAGGAGGCCCGGGCGGAATCGGGGAGACCCAGTACTTC. Its protein is CASRGGPGGIGETQYF.

This clone was observed once. The chain employs TRBV27 and TRBJ2-7; D is possibly TRBD2 (5 bases). The CDR3 has 14 residues. V was clipped by 8 bases and J by 0 bases, with 14 bases between them. In germline, CDR1 is MNHEY, CDR2 SMNVEV (reference sequence). The CDR3 loop is CASGRAKGSYEQYF. The CDR3 bases are TGTGCCAGCGGGCGGGCCAAGGGCTCCTACGAGCAGTACTTC.

This clone turned up a few times. This chain uses TRBV19 with TRBJ1-2; D not certain. The CDR3 consists of 13 residues. Germline values: CDR1 LNHDA, CDR2 SQIVND (reference sequence). With 6 bases removed from V and 2 bases from J, the gap between germline ends came to 10 bases. The CDR3 protein is CASRSHSNYGYTF. The CDR3 DNA is TGTGCCAGTAGGAGCCACTCCAACTATGGCTACACCTTC.

The J gene is TRBJ2-5, the V gene TRBV7-3; D call uncertain. CDR3 length: 13 amino acids. Germline lookup yields CDR1 SGHTA and CDR2 FQGTGA. Trimming took 0 bases from V and 1 from J, leaving 3 bases between them. The CDR3 DNA is TGTGCCAGCAGCTTAACGACCCAAGAGACCCAGTACTTC. Encoded protein: CASSLTTQETQYF.

The chain recombines TRBV5-1 with TRBJ2-5; 8 positions match TRBD1. The CDR3 runs 13 residues. Unmatched junction bases numbered 1, after V lost 4 bases and J lost 2 bases. The V gene's germline CDR1 is SGHRS and CDR2 YFSETQ. CDR3 sequence (DNA): TGCGCCAGCAGCCGGACAGGGCAAGAGACCCAGTACTTC. Amino acid sequence: CASSRTGQETQYF. Full variable domain (rest looked up from reference TRBV5-1 and TRBJ2-5): KAGVTQTPRYLIKTRGQQVTLSCSPISGHRSVSWYQQTPGQGLQFLFEYFSETQRNKGNFPGRFSGRQFSNSRSEMNVSTLELGDSALYLCASSRTGQETQYFGPGTRLLVL.

The rearrangement joins TRBV30 to TRBJ2-3; D is undetermined. The CDR3 has 15 residues. Trimming stripped 0 bases from V and 0 bases from J, with 10 bases between. The V gene's germline CDR1 is GTSNPN and CDR2 SVGIG (reference sequence). The CDR3 nucleotides are TGTGCCTGGAGTGTAATGATGGGGAGCACAGATACGCAGTATTTT. This encodes CAWSVMMGSTDTQYF. Full variable domain (outside the CDR3, taken from reference TRBV30 and TRBJ2-3): SQTIHQWPATLVQPVGSPLSLECTVEGTSNPNLYWYRQAAGRGLQLLFYSVGIGQISSEVPQNLSASRPQDRQFILSSKKLLLSDSGFYLCAWSVMMGSTDTQYFGPGTRLTVL.

The genes are TRBV6-6 and TRBJ2-7; 7 nucleotides match TRBD2. The junction had 6 bases not matched to a gene; V was cut back by 0 bases and J by 1 base. This CDR3 is 16 amino acids long. Germline V gives CDR1 MNHNY, CDR2 SVGAGI (reference sequence). Written as DNA, the CDR3 is TGTGCCAGCAGTTACTCGCTCTCGCGGGAGTCCTACGAGCAGTACTTC. Translating it yields CASSYSLSRESYEQYF.

This chain joins TRBV18 and TRBJ1-1, with TRBD1 identical over 7 bases. The CDR3 covers 15 residues. Trimming removed 0 bases from V and 1 base from J; junction bases left unmatched: 2. Per the germline V gene, CDR1 is KGHSH and CDR2 is LQKENI. CDR3 in DNA: TGTGCCAGCTCACCACCGTACAGGGGGAACACTGAAGCTTTCTTT. This translates into CASSPPYRGNTEAFF.

The chain links TRBV19 to TRBJ2-1; 9 bases fit TRBD1. CDR1 and CDR2 (germline): LNHDA, SQIVND (reference sequence). This CDR3 comprises 14 residues. V lost 6 bases, J lost 2 bases, and 2 bases stayed unmatched. This CDR3 reads CASRQGATYNEQFF. CDR3 in DNA: TGTGCCAGTAGACAGGGGGCGACCTACAATGAGCAGTTCTTC.

CDR3 residues: CASSVTGTGGDTQYF. CDR3 nucleotides: TGCGCCAGCAGCGTAACCGGGACAGGGGGAGATACGCAGTATTTT. The chain recombines TRBV5-1 with TRBJ2-3, with TRBD1 matching over 11 bases. This CDR3 is 15 amino acids long. In germline, CDR1 is SGHRS, CDR2 YFSETQ. V dropped 4 bases and J dropped 5; count of bases not matched to a gene: 6.